The present T cell receptor beta chain was sequenced within a study of blood T cells in healthy people across ages. The authors ran a second PCR of roughly 6 to 12 cycles using a sample-barcoded 5' primer and a J-beta primer mix. Each cDNA molecule was tagged by a template-switch adaptor that had 12 random nucleotides. TCRdb analysed the 5' RACE reads with MiXCR anew, one entry per CDR3 protein. The table has about 1.8 million distinct CDR3 sequences, less than 50% seen once. Total RNA was isolated from each sample in quantities of at least 6 micrograms. The V segment lost 0 bases and the J segment 2 bases; nucleotides outside the gene matches: 1. Germline lookup yields CDR1 SNHLY and CDR2 FYNNEI. The CDR3 sequence is 15 residues long.

The TCR originated in a woman aged 40-49 years in good health. This chain connects TRBV2 to TRBJ1-2; 9 nucleotides agree with TRBD1. Sequencing was done on a sample of blood. DNA for the CDR3: TGTGCCAGCAGTGAAGCGACAGGGGGGAACTATGGCTACACCTTC. This sequence encodes CASSEATGGNYGYTF. Supplemented by reference TRBV2 and TRBJ1-2, the full variable domain reads EPEVTQTPSHQVTQMGQEVILRCVPISNHLYFYWYRQILGQKVEFLVSFYNNEISEKSEIFDDQFSVERPDGSNFTLKIRSTKLEDSAMYFCASSEATGGNYGYTFGSGTRLTVV.